This TCR beta chain was sequenced in a study of blood T cell repertoires in COVID-19. In the study overall: Collection of acute and convalescent COVID-19 samples took place in the United States, Italy and Spain. Nucleic acid was either cDNA or gDNA, and it came from T cells, B-cell-depleted T cells, or PBMCs.

Under the authors' procedure: Estimation of nucleated cell counts relied on the amplification of reference gene primers. Sequencing used immunoSEQ multiplex PCR; TCRdb keeps in-frame clones, though not all of them. The D gene and trimming were derived from the DNA, and the V and J assignments and clone size from that table. The sample yields 200,000 to 250,000 clones, roughly 84% seen once. The CDR3 length is 17 residues. From germline, CDR1 is MNHEY and CDR2 SMNVEV (reference sequence). Unmatched junction bases numbered 7, after V lost 4 bases and J lost 4 bases. V gene TRBV27 combines with J gene TRBJ2-2; 12 nucleotides match TRBD2. Sample: PBMCs or T cells enriched from blood (not recorded which). This TCR derives from a woman aged 40 to 50 who had recovered from COVID-19. The CDR3 reads CASSSRLAGVSTGELFF. The CDR3 coding sequence is TGTGCCAGCAGTTCCAGACTAGCGGGAGTCTCCACCGGGGAGCTGTTTTTT.